Shown below are 18 T cell receptor beta chains from a single sample sequenced in a study of glioma-infiltrating T cells after dendritic cell vaccination. Here immunoSEQ multiplex PCR was the method, and the copy in TCRdb shows in-frame clones only, minus some. Of around 37,000 clones in the sample, 70% to 85% were seen once. This sample comprised blood, obtained before dendritic cell vaccination. The receptors originated from a human donor with glioblastoma.

The CDR3 region is CASSLATSGETQYF. In nucleotides, the CDR3 is TGTGCCAGCAGCTTGGCAACTAGCGGGGAGACCCAGTACTTC. The chain couples TRBV5-6 to TRBJ2-5, with TRBD2 matching 9 bases. The J segment lost 5 bases and the V segment lost 0 bases, leaving 2 bases of the junction unmatched. This CDR3 region has 14 residues. Looked up from germline, CDR1 is SGHDT and CDR2 is YYEEEE.

A remark on this clone: Compared with germline, one end of the junction differs, possibly owing to a read error. The rearrangement joins TRBV7-7 to TRBJ2-3; TRBD2 agrees at 11 bases. CDR1 and CDR2 (germline): SSHAT, FNYEAQ (reference sequence). CDR3 size: 15 residues. Here the CDR3 reads CASSLSGTSGDTQYF. Written as DNA, the CDR3 is TGTGCTAGCAGCTTATCTGGGACTAGCGGAGATACGCAGTATTTT.

This clone was found a few times. This sequence joins TRBV7-2 and TRBJ1-5, with 7 bases fitting TRBD1. With 5 bases clipped from V and 4 bases from J, the junction kept 5 bases outside the gene matches. Germline CDR1 reads SGHTA; CDR2 reads FQGNSA. CDR3 length: 14 amino acids. The CDR3 nucleotides are TGTGCCAGCAGCCAGGGGACAGTAAATCAGCCCCAGCATTTT. Amino acids: CASSQGTVNQPQHF.

The chain combines TRBV15 with TRBJ2-7, with D possibly being TRBD1 (6 bases). The CDR3 runs to 13 residues. Germline V gene sequence: CDR1 LNHNV, CDR2 YYDKDF (reference sequence). V was cut by 2 bases and J by 3 bases, with 8 bases left in between. In DNA, the CDR3 is TGTGCCACCAGCAGACCAGGGGTCTACGAGCAGTACTTC. Translation gives CATSRPGVYEQYF.

V usage is TRBV7-9 and J usage is TRBJ2-7, with D possibly matching TRBD2 (5 bases). Per the germline V gene, CDR1 is SEHNR and CDR2 is FQNEAQ (reference sequence). Trimming stripped 5 bases from V and 6 bases from J, with 23 bases between. The length of the CDR3 is 16 residues. The CDR3 region is CASSPRTPGKGSEQYF. CDR3 nucleotides: TGTGCCAGCAGCCCCCGGACGCCGGGGAAGGGAAGCGAGCAGTACTTC.

On this clone itself: The same CDR3 is also encoded by other DNA sequences in this sample. The CDR3 coding sequence is TGTGCCAGCAGCCTGGGTTTCGGACAGGGGAGGACAGATACGCAGTATTTT. Translated, it gives CASSLGFGQGRTDTQYF. V is TRBV5-6 and J is TRBJ2-3, with 9 bases fitting TRBD1. V gave up 4 bases and J gave up 3 bases; unmatched junction bases: 12. The germline V gene encodes CDR1 SGHDT and CDR2 YYEEEE. The CDR3 runs to 17 residues.

J is TRBJ2-2 and V is TRBV9; D not resolved. Trimming took off 2 bases at V and 5 bases at J, with 4 bases between the two ends. This CDR3 is built from 12 residues. The germline V gene encodes CDR1 SGDLS and CDR2 YYNGEE. CDR3 amino acids: CASSVNTGELFF. In DNA, the CDR3 is TGTGCCAGCAGCGTCAATACCGGGGAGCTGTTTTTT.

V usage is TRBV6-5 and J usage is TRBJ2-7; 11 bases agree with TRBD2. V was clipped by 5 bases and J by 0 bases; unmatched bases: 3. The CDR3 has 15 residues. The germline gives CDR1 MNHEY, CDR2 SVGAGI. The CDR3 DNA follows: TGTGCCAGCAGTACGACTAGCGGGGCCTCCTACGAGCAGTACTTC. Translated, it gives CASSTTSGASYEQYF.

J is TRBJ2-5 and V is TRBV5-1; weak D call: TRBD1 (5 bases). The J call may be faulty, since TRBJ2-7 better matches the DNA end. This CDR3 has 15 residues. CDR1 and CDR2 from the germline V gene are SGHRS and YFSETQ. This CDR3 reads CASRLHNRPPYEQYF. CDR3 nucleotides: TGCGCCAGCAGACTCCACAACAGGCCTCCCTACGAGCAGTACTTC.

The rearrangement joins TRBV5-5 to TRBJ1-4; TRBD1 matches at 10 bases. The CDR3 loop spans 14 amino acids. Germline lookup yields CDR1 SGHKS and CDR2 YYEKEE (reference sequence). The V and J ends lost 5 bases and 8 bases, in that order; junction bases with no gene match: 6. CDR3 region: CASRPGTGEEKLFF. The DNA for the CDR3 is TGTGCCAGCAGACCCGGGACAGGGGAGGAAAAACTGTTTTTT. Full variable domain (missing parts from reference TRBV5-5 and TRBJ1-4): DAGVTQSPTHLIKTRGQQVTLRCSPISGHKSVSWYQQVLGQGPQFIFQYYEKEERGRGNFPDRFSARQFPNYSSELNVNALLLGDSALYLCASRPGTGEEKLFFGSGTQLSVL.

The V gene is TRBV5-6, the J gene TRBJ2-3, with D possibly matching TRBD2 (7 bases). Germline-derived CDR1 and CDR2 are SGHDT and YYEEEE. The CDR3 contains 15 residues. Trimming stripped 2 bases from V and 5 bases from J, with 15 bases between. The CDR3 protein is CASSFEGGELDTQYF. The CDR3 region has the DNA TGTGCCAGCAGCTTCGAGGGGGGGGAGTTAGATACGCAGTATTTT.

The chain recombines TRBV4-3 with TRBJ2-1; 7 nucleotides line up with TRBD1. V shed 0 bases, J shed 3 bases, and the junction held 2 bases outside the gene matches. CDR1 and CDR2 (germline): LGHNA, YSLEER. The CDR3 has 15 residues. DNA of the CDR3: TGCGCCAGCAGCCAAGATCAGGGGGACTACAATGAGCAGTTCTTC. It yields the protein CASSQDQGDYNEQFF.

This sequence joins TRBV4-1 and TRBJ2-5; D may be TRBD1 (8 bases). The CDR3 runs 15 residues. The germline V gene has CDR1 MGHRA and CDR2 YSYEKL. V lost 2 bases to trimming and J lost 5 bases, with 15 bases between them. The CDR3 DNA follows: TGCGCCAGCAGCCAAACAGGGGGGGGTGGGGAGACCCAGTACTTC. Its translation is CASSQTGGGGETQYF.

The count of this clone is one. V is TRBV18 and J is TRBJ2-5; 8 nucleotides agree with TRBD1. The length of the CDR3 is 15 residues. With 2 bases clipped from V and 4 bases from J, the junction kept 6 bases outside the gene matches. The V gene's germline CDR1 is KGHSH and CDR2 LQKENI. The chain's CDR3 is CASSPRQGWGETQYF. CDR3 DNA: TGTGCCAGCTCACCAAGACAGGGGTGGGGAGAGACCCAGTACTTC.

The rearrangement links TRBV14 to TRBJ1-2, with no clear D. Germline V gene lookup returns CDR1 SGHDN and CDR2 FVKESK. Between the trimmed V and J ends, which lost 1 base and 6 bases, there was a span of 15 bases. The CDR3 covers 15 residues. CDR3 bases: TGTGCCAGCAGCCAAGGCGGAGTAACTATACATGGCTACACCTTC. It yields the protein CASSQGGVTIHGYTF.

The V and J genes are TRBV6-5 and TRBJ1-6, with 9 bases fitting TRBD1. The CDR3 runs to 15 residues. Germline trimming cut 5 bases from V and 7 bases from J; bases unmatched to any gene: 6. Per germline, CDR1 MNHEY and CDR2 SVGAGI. The CDR3 sequence is CASSLSTGGNSPLHF. CDR3 nucleotide sequence: TGTGCCAGCAGTCTAAGCACAGGGGGCAATTCACCCCTCCACTTT.

This chain joins TRBV2 and TRBJ2-2; 9 nucleotides align to TRBD2. Germline CDR1 is SNHLY and CDR2 is FYNNEI. This CDR3 is built from 18 residues. Trimming cost V 3 bases and J 5 bases; bases outside gene matches: 13. CDR3 sequence: CASSDQYGGLAKTGELFF. In DNA, the CDR3 is TGTGCCAGCAGTGACCAATACGGGGGACTAGCTAAGACCGGGGAGCTGTTTTTT.

The chain uses TRBV5-4 and TRBJ2-5, with D possibly matching TRBD1 (7 bases). The DNA end is more similar to TRBJ2-7, so the J call may be wrong. The germline CDR1 and CDR2 sequences are SGHNT and YYREEE (reference sequence). The CDR3 length is 13 residues. The CDR3 protein is CASSAGQTYEQYF. The CDR3 DNA reads TGTGCCAGCAGCGCGGGACAGACCTACGAGCAGTACTTC.